Following are 27 T cell receptor beta chains from one sample sequenced in a study of glioma-infiltrating T cells. Amplification of TCR alpha and beta CDR3 regions from RNA used iRepertoire nested multiplex PCR. From the multiplex PCR reads, TCRdb called clonotypes with MiXCR, one entry per CDR3 protein. The repertoire holds some 90,000 distinct CDR3 sequences, with roughly 37% as singletons. Sequencing used glioma tissue, nonneoplastic brain tissue, or PBMCs (not recorded which). All receptors derive from a human donor with low-grade glioma or glioblastoma, undergoing nonglioma brain surgery, or in good health (not recorded which).

As concerns this clonotype: Since no conserved phenylalanine or tryptophan closes the CDR3, a read error is the likely cause. The gene calls are TRBV7-6 and TRBJ2-5; D not certain. The V gene's germline CDR1 is SGHVS and CDR2 FNYEAQ. The CDR3 totals 14 residues. V dropped 0 bases and J dropped 1 base, with 6 bases sitting between them. In nucleotides, the CDR3 is TGTGCCAGCAGCTTAGCGGGCGGCCAAGAGACCCAGTACCTC. It encodes CASSLAGGQETQYL.

This clonotype was found many times. The CDR3 here is CASSPGQGLNTEAFF. In DNA, the CDR3 is TGTGCCAGCTCACCTGGACAGGGTCTGAACACTGAAGCTTTCTTT. V and J are TRBV18 and TRBJ1-1, with 8 bases that match TRBD1. Germline CDR1 KGHSH, CDR2 LQKENI. Trimming removed 3 bases from V and 0 bases from J; junction bases left unmatched: 3. The CDR3 is 15 amino acids.

Worth noting for this clonotype: A read error is possible here, since a much larger clone lies one base away. The J gene is TRBJ2-7, the V gene TRBV7-2; a possible D gene is TRBD1 (5 bases). Per the germline V gene, CDR1 is SGHTA and CDR2 is FQGNSA. The CDR3 contains 13 residues. Trimming left V 6 bases short and J 9 bases short, with 18 bases between. The CDR3 here is CASRAVGVGGQYF. The CDR3 nucleotides are TGTGCCAGCAGAGCCGTAGGGGTTGGCGGGCAGTACTTC.

As concerns this clonotype: Mismatch with germline at one junction end may stem from a read error. V is TRBV4-1 and J is TRBJ1-2; D call uncertain. The CDR3 runs to 15 residues. Germline CDR1 is MGHRA and CDR2 is YSYEKL. The CDR3 loop is CASIPESFPNYGYAF. The CDR3 nucleotides read TGCGCCAGCATTCCAGAGTCTTTCCCTAACTATGGCTACGCCTTC.

CDR3 region: CTGSSQYNEQFF. The CDR3 DNA sequence: TGTACCGGCAGTTCACAGTACAATGAGCAGTTCTTC. The chain carries TRBV6-2 or TRBV6-3 and TRBJ2-1; D call uncertain. The CDR3 has 12 residues. Per germline, CDR1 MNHEY and CDR2 SVGEGT.

Regarding this clonotype: Germline and junction disagree at one end, which may indicate a read error. The V and J genes are TRBV28 and TRBJ2-5, with 10 bases matching TRBD1. CDR3 size: 15 residues. The germline CDR1 and CDR2 sequences are MDHEN and SYDVKM. CDR3 region: CASSFLGTGVETQHF. DNA for the CDR3: TGTGCCAGCAGTTTCCTAGGGACAGGGGTAGAGACCCAGCACTTC.

The V gene is TRBV9, the J gene TRBJ1-3, with D unresolved. The CDR3 has 15 residues. V was pared by 5 bases and J by 4 bases, with 16 bases between. Per germline, CDR1 SGDLS and CDR2 YYNGEE. CDR3 amino acids: CASRGGVGQGNTIYF. CDR3 coding DNA: TGTGCCAGCAGGGGAGGAGTTGGGCAGGGAAACACCATATATTTT.

This clonotype was detected ten times or more. This chain joins TRBV7-9 and TRBJ1-2; 10 nucleotides align to TRBD1. This CDR3 comprises 14 residues. The germline gives CDR1 SEHNR, CDR2 FQNEAQ (reference sequence). Germline trimming cut 5 bases from V and 8 bases from J; bases unmatched to any gene: 8. CDR3 sequence: CASSPRGDRGGYTF. The CDR3 nucleotides are TGTGCCAGCAGCCCCCGAGGGGACAGGGGAGGCTACACCTTC.

Note on this clonotype: Mismatch with germline at one junction end may stem from a read error. The rearrangement joins TRBV6-6 to TRBJ2-1; maybe TRBD1 (6 bases). CDR3 length: 14 amino acids. Germline loops: CDR1 MNHNY, CDR2 SVGAGI (reference sequence). The CDR3 protein is CPSSYSFGDNEQSF. The CDR3 region has the DNA TGTCCCAGCAGTTACTCGTTCGGGGACAATGAGCAGTCCTTC.

This clonotype was observed at least ten times. The chain has TRBV9 and TRBJ2-5; no firm D call. Germline V gives CDR1 SGDLS, CDR2 YYNGEE. The CDR3 has 10 residues. Trimming shortened V by 2 bases and J by 5 bases, and 1 base separated the two germline ends. CDR3 loop: CASSVETQYF. For the CDR3, the DNA is TGTGCCAGCAGCGTGGAGACCCAGTACTTC.

This sequence joins TRBV20-1 and TRBJ2-7; 9 bases match TRBD1. With V trimmed by 2 bases and J by 5 bases, 7 bases remained unmatched. The CDR3 is 14 residues long. CDR1 and CDR2 (germline): DFQATT, SNEGSKA (reference sequence). The CDR3 DNA sequence: TGCAGTGCTAGACGTACGGGACAGGGCCACGAGCAGTACTTC. It codes for CSARRTGQGHEQYF.

Regarding this clonotype: A much larger clone is a single base away; this may be a read error. The J gene is TRBJ2-1, the V gene TRBV5-4, with D possibly TRBD2 on 5 matching bases. This CDR3 has 12 amino acids. V lost 3 bases, J lost 8 bases, and 9 bases lay in between. Germline CDR1 reads SGHNT; CDR2 reads YYREEE (reference sequence). Here the CDR3 reads CASSSARDEQFF. The CDR3 nucleotides are TGTGCCAGCAGCTCGGCGAGGGATGAGCAGTTCTTC. Using reference TRBV5-4 and TRBJ2-1 for the parts outside the CDR3, the full variable domain is ETGVTQSPTHLIKTRGQQVTLRCSSQSGHNTVSWYQQALGQGPQFIFQYYREEENGRGNFPPRFSGLQFPNYSSELNVNALELDDSALYLCASSSARDEQFFGPGTRLTVL.

V and J are TRBV6-2 or TRBV6-3 and TRBJ2-2; tentatively, D is TRBD1 (5 bases). Germline V gene lookup returns CDR1 MNHEY and CDR2 SVGEGT. V was shortened by 2 bases and J by 5 bases, with 12 bases between the two germline ends. The CDR3 is 15 amino acids. The CDR3 is CASSYSDAGTGELFF. The CDR3 DNA sequence: TGTGCCAGCAGTTACAGCGACGCAGGGACCGGGGAGCTGTTTTTT.

With respect to this clonotype: Relative to the germline gene, one junction end is altered; a read error may explain this. The V gene is TRBV6-2 or TRBV6-3, the J gene TRBJ2-7; D gene ambiguous. CDR1 MNHEY and CDR2 SVGEGT come from the germline V gene. The CDR3 is 13 residues long. CDR3 nucleotide sequence: TGTGCCAGCAGCCCTCCAGACCCCTACGAGCTGTACTTC. Translated, it gives CASSPPDPYELYF.

V gene TRBV4-2 combines with J gene TRBJ2-3, with D possibly matching TRBD2 (5 bases). This CDR3 contains 14 residues. Trimming stripped 5 bases from V and 3 bases from J, with 12 bases between. Germline V lookup: CDR1 LGHNA, CDR2 YNFKEQ. CDR3 protein: CASSSDGVTDTQYF. In nucleotides, the CDR3 is TGTGCCAGCAGCTCTGACGGGGTAACAGATACGCAGTATTTT.

In regard to this clonotype: A junction boundary mismatches the germline segment, possibly from a read error. The chain links TRBV7-2 to TRBJ2-7; TRBD1 is a possible D gene (6 bases). Looked up from germline, CDR1 is SGHTA and CDR2 is FQGNSA. The CDR3 runs to 16 residues. This chain's CDR3 is CASSLGQGLVSYEQYF. CDR3 bases: TGCGCCAGCAGCTTAGGTCAGGGGTTGGTATCCTACGAGCAGTACTTC.

V and J are TRBV28 and TRBJ2-7, with TRBD1 identical over 7 bases. This CDR3 spans 17 amino acids. V lost 3 bases and J lost 5; bases outside the gene matches: 16. In germline, CDR1 is MDHEN, CDR2 SYDVKM. CDR3 sequence: CASSLQSPETGPDEQYF. CDR3 sequence (DNA): TGTGCCAGCAGTTTGCAAAGCCCCGAGACAGGGCCCGACGAGCAGTACTTC.

This clonotype was counted at least ten times. CDR3: CASSPASLPLEQYF. The CDR3 coding sequence is TGTGCCAGCAGCCCCGCATCACTCCCTCTCGAGCAGTACTTC. This rearrangement joins TRBV11-3 to TRBJ2-7, with D hard to call. The CDR3 spans 14 residues. From germline, CDR1 is SGHNT and CDR2 YENEEA. With 5 bases removed from V and 6 bases from J, the gap between germline ends came to 17 bases.

This chain links TRBV12-3 or TRBV12-4 with TRBJ2-2; D may match TRBD1 or TRBD2 (5 bases each). V was clipped by 3 bases and J by 5 bases, with 10 bases between them. The CDR3 extends over 14 amino acids. In DNA, the CDR3 is TGTGCCAGCAGTTTCGGGGCGGCTACCGGGGAGCTGTTTTTT. This gives the protein CASSFGAATGELFF.

As regards this clonotype: A read error may produce the germline difference seen at one junction end. This rearrangement joins TRBV28 to TRBJ1-3, with no clear D. This CDR3 has 14 residues. Germline-derived CDR1 and CDR2 are MDHEN and SYDVKM. The CDR3 is CASRPQTSENTICF. Here the CDR3 DNA reads TGTGCCAGCAGACCACAGACCTCTGAAAACACCATATGTTTT.

Remarks on this clonotype: As the CDR3 is not closed by the conserved phenylalanine or tryptophan, this likely results from a read error. The J gene is TRBJ2-7, the V gene TRBV12-3 or TRBV12-4; D is undetermined. V lost 4 bases, J lost 7 bases, and 11 bases lay in between. CDR3 length: 12 residues. CDR3: CASSSDAEEQYL. The CDR3 nucleotides read TGTGCCAGCAGTTCCGACGCTGAGGAGCAGTACCTC.

Ten or more counts support this clonotype. The chain recombines TRBV28 with TRBJ2-5, with D hard to call. Trimming cost V 3 bases and J 0 bases, with 11 bases left between them. This CDR3 is built from 15 residues. Germline V CDR1 and CDR2: MDHEN, SYDVKM. The CDR3: CASSFSEAYQETQYF. CDR3 sequence (DNA): TGTGCCAGCAGTTTCTCCGAGGCGTACCAAGAGACCCAGTACTTC.

This clonotype was counted ten times or more. J is TRBJ1-2 and V is TRBV3-1; a weak D match, TRBD1 (6 bases). V was cut by 4 bases and J by 6 bases, with 12 bases left in between. Germline V gene sequence: CDR1 LGHDT, CDR2 YNNKEL (reference sequence). This CDR3 comprises 13 residues. CDR3 DNA: TGTGCCAGCAGCCTGCAGGGGATCCATGGCTACACCTTC. Its protein product is CASSLQGIHGYTF.

This clonotype was found many times. This chain connects TRBV7-9 to TRBJ2-7, with D maybe TRBD2 (5 bases). This CDR3 comprises 11 residues. Germline V gene data show CDR1 as SEHNR and CDR2 as FQNEAQ (reference sequence). V lost 8 bases to trimming and J lost 4 bases, with 9 bases between them. The CDR3 loop reads CASREGYEQYF. In nucleotides, the CDR3 is TGTGCCAGCCGGGAAGGGTACGAGCAGTACTTC.

The J gene is TRBJ2-2, the V gene TRBV3-1; 9 nucleotides match TRBD2. Germline CDR1 LGHDT, CDR2 YNNKEL (reference sequence). The trim removed 4 bases at V and 3 bases at J, leaving 9 bases unmatched. The CDR3 is made up of 17 amino acids. CDR3 region: CASSPRPSGRYTGELFF. In nucleotides, the CDR3 is TGTGCCAGCAGCCCACGACCCAGCGGGAGGTACACCGGGGAGCTGTTTTTT.

At least ten counts were recorded for this clonotype. V is TRBV19 and J is TRBJ2-3; D not certain. The CDR3 contains 13 residues. The germline V gene has CDR1 LNHDA and CDR2 SQIVND (reference sequence). V dropped 3 bases and J dropped 1 base, with 5 bases sitting between them. The CDR3 DNA reads TGTGCCAGTAGTATCTCCGGCACAGATACGCAGTATTTT. Its translation is CASSISGTDTQYF.

There are a few counts of this clonotype. This chain joins TRBV5-5 and TRBJ1-1, with D tentatively TRBD1 (6 bases). Germline V gene lookup returns CDR1 SGHKS and CDR2 YYEKEE (reference sequence). Trimming left V 2 bases short and J 1 base short, with 15 bases between. This CDR3 has 16 amino acids. CDR3 sequence reads: CASSFRRAGANTEAFF. The CDR3, as DNA: TGTGCCAGCAGCTTTCGGAGGGCAGGGGCGAACACTGAAGCTTTCTTT. Looking up the rest from reference TRBV5-5 and TRBJ1-1 gives the full variable domain: DAGVTQSPTHLIKTRGQQVTLRCSPISGHKSVSWYQQVLGQGPQFIFQYYEKEERGRGNFPDRFSARQFPNYSSELNVNALLLGDSALYLCASSFRRAGANTEAFFGQGTRLTVV.